This T cell receptor beta chain came from a study of control samples from healthy donors and cancer patients. The V gene's germline CDR1 is MGHRA and CDR2 YSYEKL. CDR3 length: 15 residues. V lost 0 bases and J lost 2, with 8 bases in between. The method was immunoSEQ multiplex PCR; TCRdb's version includes in-frame clones alone and lacks a portion of them. Of over 150,000 clones in the sample, around 96% are singletons; the top ten hold approximately 0.97%. The J gene is TRBJ2-1, the V gene TRBV4-1; D is undetermined. The source is a woman between 25 and 40 years old in good health. The sample taken for sequencing was blood. The CDR3 nucleotides are TGCGCCAGCAGCCAAGAGTCAGACCCCTACAATGAGCAGTTCTTC. This codes for CASSQESDPYNEQFF.